The text below deals with one TCR beta chain. The CDR3 has 12 amino acids. Trimming stripped 5 bases from V and 7 bases from J, with 9 bases between. Per the germline V gene, CDR1 is LNHDA and CDR2 is SQIVND (reference sequence). Profiled with immunoSEQ multiplex PCR; TCRdb holds only in-frame clones, not every one. The sample yields 200,000 to 300,000 clones, 84% seen once. This specimen belongs to a study of blood T cell repertoires in COVID-19. Turning to the study itself: The United States, Italy and Spain were the sources of the acute and convalescent COVID-19 samples. Sources were T cells, B-cell-depleted T cells, or PBMCs; the material itself was cDNA or gDNA.

Sequenced input: peripheral blood. The rearrangement links TRBV19 to TRBJ1-5; no reliable D call. The source of this sequence is a man in his forties or fifties who had recovered from COVID-19. CDR3 bases: TGTGCCAGTAGTCCCACTTTGCAGCCCCAGCATTTT. Its protein is CASSPTLQPQHF.